The 29 T cell receptor beta chains given below trace back to one sample, sequenced in a study of beta chain features in type 1 diabetes. Every bit of the isolated RNA underwent reverse transcription, so sequencing read expressed TCRB transcripts. Here immunoSEQ multiplex PCR was the method, and the copy in TCRdb shows in-frame clones only, minus some. This table holds 300,000 to 350,000 clones, about 20% found once. Material: naive CD4+ T cells from blood. The source of these receptors is a woman between 18 and 29 years old in good health.

This clone was seen more than once but under ten times. This sequence joins TRBV11-2 and TRBJ2-2; tentatively, D is TRBD1 (5 bases). V was clipped by 6 bases and J by 6 bases, with 11 bases between them. The CDR3 runs to 13 residues. In germline, CDR1 is SGHAT, CDR2 FQNNGV. The CDR3 spells CASRTQDPGELFF. CDR3 bases: TGTGCCAGCAGGACACAGGACCCCGGGGAGCTGTTTTTT.

Only a few counts were recorded for this clone. The identical CDR3 is also encoded by other nucleotide sequences in the sample. This chain uses TRBV5-1 with TRBJ1-2; a possible D gene is TRBD1 (6 bases). The V end was cut by 4 bases, the J end by 2 bases, with 9 bases between. This CDR3 region has 13 residues. Germline V lookup: CDR1 SGHRS, CDR2 YFSETQ. Here the CDR3 reads CASSPQGNYGYTF. The CDR3 nucleotides read TGCGCCAGCAGCCCGCAGGGGAACTATGGCTACACCTTC.

V usage is TRBV4-2 and J usage is TRBJ2-4, with D possibly TRBD1 on 5 matching bases. Germline CDR1 and CDR2: LGHNA and YNFKEQ. V lost 0 bases to trimming and J lost 0 bases, with 12 bases between them. The CDR3 is 17 residues long. The CDR3 sequence is CASSQDQGRGAKNIQYF. Written as DNA, the CDR3 is TGTGCCAGCAGCCAAGATCAGGGAAGGGGAGCCAAAAACATTCAGTACTTC.

The chain links TRBV14 to TRBJ2-1, with TRBD1 matching 10 bases. The CDR3 contains 16 residues. Germline V CDR1 and CDR2: SGHDN, FVKESK. The trim removed 0 bases at V and 10 bases at J, leaving 9 bases unmatched. CDR3 region: CASSQDLGQGSREQFF. The DNA of the CDR3 is TGTGCCAGCAGCCAAGATTTGGGACAGGGGTCCAGGGAGCAGTTCTTC.

This clone turned up a few times. The identical CDR3 is also encoded by other nucleotide sequences in the sample. The chain employs TRBV5-1 and TRBJ1-2; D might be TRBD1 (5 bases). This CDR3 has 13 residues. CDR1 and CDR2 from the germline V gene are SGHRS and YFSETQ. The V and J ends lost 0 bases and 2 bases respectively, with 5 bases between them. Written as DNA, the CDR3 is TGCGCCAGCAGCTTGGGACAGAACTATGGCTACACCTTC. Its translation is CASSLGQNYGYTF.

The table lists this clone with a few counts. The V call is TRBV2, the J call TRBJ2-1; the match to TRBD2 covers 9 bases. Germline V gene sequence: CDR1 SNHLY, CDR2 FYNNEI. V was clipped by 7 bases and J by 14 bases; unmatched bases: 9. CDR3 length: 12 amino acids. The CDR3 here is CASTEVGLAKFF. The CDR3 coding sequence is TGTGCCAGCACCGAAGTTGGACTAGCGAAGTTCTTC. The entire variable domain, with the rest obtained from reference TRBV2 and TRBJ2-1, is as follows: EPEVTQTPSHQVTQMGQEVILRCVPISNHLYFYWYRQILGQKVEFLVSFYNNEISEKSEIFDDQFSVERPDGSNFTLKIRSTKLEDSAMYFCASTEVGLAKFFGPGTRLTVL.

This clone was counted only a few times. This chain links TRBV6-1 with TRBJ2-6; 9 nucleotides align to TRBD1. The CDR3 totals 15 residues. CDR1 is MNHNS and CDR2 is SASEGT in the germline V gene. The J segment lost 2 bases and the V segment lost 5 bases, leaving 1 base of the junction unmatched. In DNA form, the CDR3 reads TGTGCCAGCAGTCGACAGGGGGCTGGGGCCAACGTCCTGACTTTC. It encodes CASSRQGAGANVLTF.

The chain joins TRBV4-1 to TRBJ2-2; 10 bases agree with TRBD2. The CDR3 sequence is 16 residues long. Germline loops: CDR1 MGHRA, CDR2 YSYEKL. Unmatched junction bases numbered 7, after V lost 8 bases and J lost 1 base. CDR3 sequence: CASCLLAGGNTGELFF. The CDR3, as DNA: TGCGCCAGCTGCCTTTTAGCGGGAGGGAACACCGGGGAGCTGTTTTTT.

V is TRBV18 and J is TRBJ1-2, with D possibly TRBD1 on 6 matching bases. The germline V and J ends were trimmed by 2 bases and 1 base, with 11 bases remaining between them. CDR3 length equals 15 residues. Germline loops: CDR1 KGHSH, CDR2 LQKENI. The CDR3 nucleotides read TGTGCCAGCTCACCAGGACAGTTAGATAACTATGGCTACACCTTC. Residues: CASSPGQLDNYGYTF.

The chain is built from TRBV2 and TRBJ2-3; D perhaps matches TRBD2 (6 bases). CDR1 and CDR2 from the germline V gene are SNHLY and FYNNEI. The CDR3 runs 14 residues. V was pared by 3 bases and J by 6 bases, with 13 bases between. The CDR3 region has the DNA TGTGCCAGCAGTGAGGCGGGAATGGCCGATACGCAGTATTTT. Translating it yields CASSEAGMADTQYF.

This clone has only a few counts. V is TRBV19 and J is TRBJ2-3, with D possibly TRBD2 on 6 matching bases. V lost 5 bases and J lost 0, with 12 bases in between. Germline CDR1 LNHDA, CDR2 SQIVND (reference sequence). CDR3 length: 15 amino acids. The DNA for the CDR3 is TGTGCCAGTAGTCGGGGCGGGGAAAGCACAGATACGCAGTATTTT. This encodes CASSRGGESTDTQYF.

In this sample, this clone turned up a few times. This chain links TRBV4-2 with TRBJ2-6, with 8 bases matching TRBD1. Germline V gene lookup returns CDR1 LGHNA and CDR2 YNFKEQ. The CDR3 is made up of 19 amino acids. V was clipped by 5 bases and J by 2 bases; unmatched bases: 14. This CDR3 reads CASSFTPGQVLPGANVLTF. CDR3 DNA: TGTGCCAGCAGCTTTACTCCGGGACAGGTTTTACCTGGGGCCAACGTCCTGACTTTC.

The genes are TRBV30 and TRBJ1-2; D not certain. The V and J ends lost 4 bases and 4 bases respectively, with 13 bases between them. Germline CDR1 reads GTSNPN; CDR2 reads SVGIG (reference sequence). The CDR3 is 13 residues long. The DNA for the CDR3 is TGTGCCTGGAATCCTCAGATGTCCTATGGCTACACCTTC. This encodes CAWNPQMSYGYTF.

In this sample, this clone turned up a few times. The J gene is TRBJ2-7, the V gene TRBV7-2; 9 nucleotides match TRBD1. After removal of 1 base from V and 6 bases from J, the junction contained 4 bases not matched to a gene. Looked up from germline, CDR1 is SGHTA and CDR2 is FQGNSA. There are 14 residues in the CDR3. In nucleotides, the CDR3 is TGTGCCAGCAGCTTAGTAGGGACAGGGAGCGAGCAGTACTTC. It is translated as CASSLVGTGSEQYF.

This clone was counted between two and nine times. This chain joins TRBV7-7 and TRBJ2-7, with D possibly matching TRBD1 (7 bases). The CDR3 runs to 12 residues. V shed 11 bases and J shed 2 bases, with 13 bases lying between them. Germline V CDR1 and CDR2: SSHAT, FNYEAQ (reference sequence). In nucleotides, the CDR3 is TGTGCCTCCAGGGGGGACACCTACGAGCAGTACTTC. Its protein product is CASRGDTYEQYF.

The V and J genes are TRBV5-1 and TRBJ2-1; 13 bases line up with TRBD2. In germline, CDR1 is SGHRS, CDR2 YFSETQ. This CDR3 spans 15 amino acids. V gave up 1 base and J gave up 7 bases; unmatched junction bases: 2. In DNA, the CDR3 is TGCGCCAGCAGCTTGTGGACTAGCGGGAGTAATGAGCAGTTCTTC. Protein sequence: CASSLWTSGSNEQFF.

The chain couples TRBV5-1 to TRBJ2-3; 14 positions match TRBD2. With 4 bases clipped from V and 7 bases from J, the junction kept 5 bases outside the gene matches. The CDR3 extends over 15 amino acids. Germline assignment: CDR1 SGHRS and CDR2 YFSETQ. This CDR3 reads CASSPGTSGRNTQYF. CDR3 bases: TGCGCCAGCAGCCCCGGGACTAGCGGGAGAAATACGCAGTATTTT.

The genes are TRBV30 and TRBJ2-1; the D gene is possibly TRBD1 (6 bases). V was cut by 4 bases and J by 3 bases, with 16 bases left in between. This CDR3 comprises 15 residues. The germline V gene encodes CDR1 GTSNPN and CDR2 SVGIG (reference sequence). The CDR3 nucleotides are TGTGCCTGGAATACGAGGCAGGGGCACTACAATGAGCAGTTCTTC. Amino acid sequence: CAWNTRQGHYNEQFF.

The CDR3 region has the DNA TGTGCCAGCAGCTCACAGGGTGGGGACAATGAGCAGTTCTTC. This encodes CASSSQGGDNEQFF. This chain connects TRBV7-2 to TRBJ2-1, with D possibly matching TRBD1 (6 bases). The germline gives CDR1 SGHTA, CDR2 FQGNSA. V was cut by 4 bases and J by 5 bases, with 12 bases left in between. CDR3 length: 14 amino acids. The variable domain in full, with the rest retrieved from reference TRBV7-2 and TRBJ2-1, is GAGVSQSPSNKVTEKGKDVELRCDPISGHTALYWYRQSLGQGLEFLIYFQGNSAPDKSGLPSDRFSAERTGGSVSTLTIQRTQQEDSAVYLCASSSQGGDNEQFFGPGTRLTVL.

As for this clone: Other DNA sequences in the sample encode the same CDR3. The chain is built from TRBV6-5 and TRBJ1-1; 8 bases align to TRBD1. From germline, CDR1 is MNHEY and CDR2 SVGAGI. The CDR3 sequence is 12 residues long. Losses at the gene ends were 5 bases for V and 5 bases for J; bases not matched to a gene: 1. The CDR3 DNA reads TGTGCCAGCAGTGGGACAGGTACTGAAGCTTTCTTT. As protein: CASSGTGTEAFF.

This clone was recorded a few times. The chain links TRBV19 to TRBJ2-7; D is perhaps TRBD2 (5 bases). V lost 5 bases, J lost 2 bases, and 10 bases lay in between. Germline CDR1 and CDR2: LNHDA and SQIVND (reference sequence). The CDR3 is 13 amino acids. The CDR3: CASSSQTTYEQYF. The DNA for the CDR3 is TGTGCCAGTAGTTCACAGACTACCTACGAGCAGTACTTC.

This chain connects TRBV18 to TRBJ1-6, with D tentatively TRBD1 (5 bases). CDR1 and CDR2 (germline): KGHSH, LQKENI. V lost 0 bases and J lost 8, with 8 bases in between. This CDR3 spans 14 amino acids. CDR3 in amino acids: CASSPPGRYSPLHF. DNA for the CDR3: TGTGCCAGCTCACCACCGGGGCGATATTCACCCCTCCACTTT.

This clone was counted only a few times. J is TRBJ2-1 and V is TRBV14, with 7 nucleotides matching TRBD2. J gave up 7 bases and V 0 bases, and 3 bases lay outside the gene matches. CDR3 length equals 14 residues. Germline CDR1 reads SGHDN; CDR2 reads FVKESK. CDR3 protein: CASSQEKRGNEQFF. The CDR3 coding sequence is TGTGCCAGCAGCCAAGAAAAGCGGGGTAATGAGCAGTTCTTC.

This clone showed up just a few times. The chain recombines TRBV6-5 with TRBJ2-5; possibly TRBD1 for D (6 bases). The CDR3 consists of 16 residues. CDR1 is MNHEY, CDR2 SVGAGI, per germline. V was shortened by 2 bases and J by 5 bases, with 18 bases between the two germline ends. The CDR3 nucleotides are TGTGCCAGCAGTTACGCTGGGACACCCTCGGGTGAGACCCAGTACTTC. It yields the protein CASSYAGTPSGETQYF.

This chain joins TRBV7-2 and TRBJ2-7; TRBD2 might be the D (5 bases). CDR3 length: 14 amino acids. V lost 1 base to trimming and J lost 4 bases, with 11 bases between them. The germline CDR1 and CDR2 sequences are SGHTA and FQGNSA. In nucleotides, the CDR3 is TGTGCCAGCAGCTTAGAAGGGCCGGGATACGAGCAGTACTTC. It codes for CASSLEGPGYEQYF.

This clone was observed a handful of times. The gene calls are TRBV7-9 and TRBJ1-2; D possibly corresponds to TRBD1 (5 bases). CDR1 is SEHNR, CDR2 FQNEAQ, per germline (reference sequence). CDR3 length equals 14 residues. Trimming took off 2 bases at V and 3 bases at J, with 10 bases between the two ends. CDR3 in amino acids: CASSLLGRDYGYTF. CDR3 coding DNA: TGTGCCAGCAGCTTACTTGGCAGGGACTATGGCTACACCTTC.

The V call is TRBV19, the J call TRBJ1-2, with D perhaps matching TRBD1 (5 bases). The V gene's germline CDR1 is LNHDA and CDR2 SQIVND (reference sequence). This CDR3 is built from 14 residues. The V end was cut by 0 bases, the J end by 8 bases, with 13 bases between. CDR3 nucleotide sequence: TGTGCCAGTAGTATAGAGACAGCCCGGGAGGGCTACACCTTC. This translates into CASSIETAREGYTF.

As for this clone: The identical CDR3 is also encoded by other nucleotide sequences in the sample. The CDR3 region is CASSSEGAKNIQYF. CDR3 DNA sequence: TGCGCCAGCAGCTCAGAGGGAGCCAAAAACATTCAGTACTTC. The J gene is TRBJ2-4, the V gene TRBV5-1, with a weak D call TRBD2 (5 bases). CDR1 is SGHRS and CDR2 is YFSETQ in the germline V gene. Trimming cost V 3 bases and J 0 bases, with 7 bases left between them. CDR3 length: 14 amino acids.

The V call is TRBV18, the J call TRBJ1-1, with D perhaps TRBD1 (5 bases). The V and J ends lost 4 bases and 3 bases respectively, with 12 bases between them. CDR3 size: 14 residues. CDR1 is KGHSH and CDR2 is LQKENI in the germline V gene. CDR3 protein: CASSLRDGDTEAFF. The CDR3 region has the DNA TGTGCCAGCTCACTCAGGGATGGGGACACTGAAGCTTTCTTT.